One TCR beta chain is described in this entry. The antigen is unknown. These data come from a study of T cell responses to AZD1222 COVID-19 vaccine. Findings of the study overall: Clonal diversity was possibly underestimated; the donors were predominantly white British and more often female.

The protocol was immunoSEQ multiplex PCR, while the TCRdb copy is restricted to in-frame clones and leaves out a portion. The sample gives 100,000 to 150,000 clones, more than 85% of which show up once; 1.5% to 2% is in the top ten. Second-dose intervals of approximately 4 or approximately 12 weeks were pooled. The material was peripheral blood, obtained 28 days after the second AZD1222 dose. This TCR was recovered from an adult who received the AZD1222 COVID-19 vaccine.

The CDR3 DNA reads as TGTGCCAGCAGTCCCTGGTCAACTAATGAAAAACTGTTTTTT. Its protein is CASSPWSTNEKLFF. The rearrangement uses TRBV6-5 and TRBJ1-4; unclear D gene. The germline gives CDR1 MNHEY, CDR2 SVGAGI. The CDR3 runs to 14 residues. The V and J ends lost 5 bases and 0 bases respectively, with 7 bases between them.